Each of the 11 T cell receptor beta chains below was sequenced from the same sample in a study of shared clonotypes between healthy human individuals. Produced via immunoSEQ multiplex PCR; TCRdb's table is partial and in-frame only. This sample carries about 770,000 clones, roughly 72% of them seen once, and the ten largest clones take more than 1.5%. The sequenced sample consisted of memory CD4+ T cells sorted from blood. Indicated subset: CD45RA-negative fraction. All receptors come from a young woman in good health.

The chain couples TRBV2 to TRBJ2-1; tentatively, D is TRBD1 (6 bases). CDR1 and CDR2 (germline): SNHLY, FYNNEI. V was clipped by 6 bases and J by 9 bases, with 12 bases between them. This CDR3 spans 12 amino acids. The CDR3 loop is CASSPGVGEQFF. The CDR3 coding sequence is TGTGCCAGCAGCCCAGGGGTTGGTGAGCAGTTCTTC.

The V and J genes are TRBV11-3 and TRBJ2-1; D not resolved. With 2 bases removed from V and 10 bases from J, the gap between germline ends came to 12 bases. Looked up from germline, CDR1 is SGHNT and CDR2 is YENEEA. This CDR3 is 13 amino acids long. The CDR3 DNA sequence: TGTGCCAGCAGCTTATTGGCGGTTGGCGAGCAGTTCTTC. It codes for CASSLLAVGEQFF.

This clone has only a few counts. The chain employs TRBV4-2 and TRBJ2-1; 7 bases are a match to TRBD2. The CDR3 contains 17 residues. With 1 base clipped from V and 0 bases from J, the junction kept 6 bases outside the gene matches. Per germline, CDR1 LGHNA and CDR2 YNFKEQ. As DNA, the CDR3 is TGTGCCAGCAGCCAAGTCTCTGCGGGAGCCTCCTACAATGAGCAGTTCTTC. This codes for CASSQVSAGASYNEQFF.

The chain combines TRBV28 with TRBJ1-2; no firm D call. V gave up 7 bases and J gave up 4 bases, with 10 bases separating them. The CDR3 has 12 residues. Germline V lookup: CDR1 MDHEN, CDR2 SYDVKM. The CDR3 DNA sequence: TGTGCCAGCACCGACCCCCCCTATGGCTACACCTTC. This sequence encodes CASTDPPYGYTF.

This rearrangement joins TRBV2 to TRBJ2-5; D call uncertain. Trimming cost V 5 bases and J 2 bases, with 9 bases left between them. CDR1 and CDR2 from the germline V gene are SNHLY and FYNNEI. The CDR3 is 13 amino acids. This CDR3 is CASSLNQQETQYF. CDR3 nucleotides: TGTGCCAGCAGTTTAAACCAACAAGAGACCCAGTACTTC.

V gene TRBV10-1 combines with J gene TRBJ2-6, with TRBD2 identical over 10 bases. The trim removed 4 bases at V and 1 base at J, leaving 4 bases unmatched. The CDR3 spans 17 residues. CDR1 and CDR2 from the germline V gene are WNHNN and SYGVQD (reference sequence). DNA for the CDR3: TGCGCCAGCAGTGCCGGGACTAGCGTTTCTGGGGCCAACGTCCTGACTTTC. Translation gives CASSAGTSVSGANVLTF.

A single count supports this clone. Within the sample, other DNA sequences also encode this same CDR3. The V and J genes are TRBV6-5 and TRBJ2-1; 10 bases are shared with TRBD1. Germline CDR1 reads MNHEY; CDR2 reads SVGAGI. This CDR3 has 15 residues. V dropped 6 bases and J dropped 6; count of bases not matched to a gene: 8. The CDR3 here is CASSYGTGDFNEQFF. In nucleotides, the CDR3 is TGTGCCAGCAGCTACGGGACAGGGGACTTCAATGAGCAGTTCTTC.

This clone was observed a handful of times. V usage is TRBV30 and J usage is TRBJ1-1, with D perhaps matching TRBD1 (6 bases). V lost 4 bases to trimming and J lost 0 bases, with 6 bases between them. Germline-derived CDR1 and CDR2 are GTSNPN and SVGIG (reference sequence). The CDR3 contains 12 residues. CDR3 residues: CAWTGVNTEAFF. The CDR3 nucleotides are TGTGCCTGGACAGGGGTGAACACTGAAGCTTTCTTT.

The chain couples TRBV28 to TRBJ2-2; D gene unclear. The CDR3 is 12 residues long. Germline V lookup: CDR1 MDHEN, CDR2 SYDVKM. V dropped 2 bases and J dropped 9 bases, with 7 bases sitting between them. CDR3 bases: TGTGCCAGCAGTTTAAGGGCTCGGGAGCTGTTTTTT. Amino acid sequence: CASSLRARELFF.

Comment on this clone: The same CDR3 is also encoded by other DNA sequences in this sample. The rearrangement uses TRBV10-3 and TRBJ2-2, with D perhaps matching TRBD1 (6 bases). V lost 2 bases, J lost 5 bases, and 6 bases lay in between. CDR1 is ENHRY and CDR2 is SYGVKD in the germline V gene. The CDR3 runs 13 residues. The CDR3 here is CAISERGTGELFF. The CDR3 region has the DNA TGTGCCATCAGTGAGAGGGGGACCGGGGAGCTGTTTTTT.

V and J are TRBV10-1 and TRBJ2-3; no reliable D call. The CDR3 sequence is 12 residues long. Germline CDR1 WNHNN, CDR2 SYGVQD (reference sequence). V was shortened by 0 bases and J by 7 bases, with 5 bases between the two germline ends. The CDR3 is CASSESGYTQYF. CDR3 DNA: TGCGCCAGCAGTGAGTCTGGCTATACGCAGTATTTT.